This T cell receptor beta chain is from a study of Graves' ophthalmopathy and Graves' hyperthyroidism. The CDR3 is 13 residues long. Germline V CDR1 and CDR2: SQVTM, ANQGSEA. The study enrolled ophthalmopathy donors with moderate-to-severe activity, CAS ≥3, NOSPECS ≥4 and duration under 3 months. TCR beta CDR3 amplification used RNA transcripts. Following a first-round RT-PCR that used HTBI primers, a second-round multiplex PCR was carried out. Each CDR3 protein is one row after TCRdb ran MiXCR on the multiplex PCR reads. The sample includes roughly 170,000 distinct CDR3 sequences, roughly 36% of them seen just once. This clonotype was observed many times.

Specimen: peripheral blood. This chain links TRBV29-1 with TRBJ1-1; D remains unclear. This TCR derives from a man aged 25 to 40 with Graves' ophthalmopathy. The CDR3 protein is CSYEGSPNTEAFF. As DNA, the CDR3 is TGCAGTTACGAGGGCAGTCCAAACACTGAAGCTTTCTTT.